Listed here are 9 T cell receptor beta chains from one sample, sequenced in a study of beta chain features in type 1 diabetes. The whole isolated RNA underwent reverse transcription, so sequencing captured expressed TCRB transcripts. Sequencing was performed with immunoSEQ multiplex PCR; in TCRdb, only in-frame clones are kept and a portion is missing. The table shows around 430,000 clones, with approximately 31% occurring only once. The sample was naive CD4+ T cells from blood. The receptors derive from a young man in good health.

The chain couples TRBV9 to TRBJ1-3; TRBD1 is a possible D gene (6 bases). V was shortened by 0 bases and J by 0 bases, with 13 bases between the two germline ends. CDR3 length: 17 amino acids. Germline-derived CDR1 and CDR2 are SGDLS and YYNGEE. CDR3 sequence reads: CASSVEGRGYSGNTIYF. The CDR3 bases are TGTGCCAGCAGCGTAGAGGGCAGGGGATACTCTGGAAACACCATATATTTT. The full variable domain, in which reference TRBV9 and TRBJ1-3 provide the parts outside the CDR3, is DSGVTQTPKHLITATGQRVTLRCSPRSGDLSVYWYQQSLDQGLQFLIQYYNGEERAKGNILERFSAQQFPDLHSELNLSSLELGDSALYFCASSVEGRGYSGNTIYFGEGSWLTVV.

The chain joins TRBV7-6 to TRBJ2-2, with 12 bases that match TRBD2. V gave up 4 bases and J gave up 7 bases; unmatched junction bases: 7. Germline V gives CDR1 SGHVS, CDR2 FNYEAQ. There are 16 residues in the CDR3. CDR3 region: CASSSPGLAGYGELFF. CDR3 coding DNA: TGTGCCAGCAGCTCCCCGGGACTAGCGGGTTACGGGGAGCTGTTTTTT.

The chain has TRBV30 and TRBJ1-1; D is perhaps TRBD1 (5 bases). The CDR3 totals 13 residues. Trimming shortened V by 0 bases and J by 5 bases, and 10 bases separated the two germline ends. The germline CDR1 and CDR2 sequences are GTSNPN and SVGIG (reference sequence). The CDR3 region is CAWSVSRATEAFF. In DNA, the CDR3 is TGTGCCTGGAGTGTTTCCAGGGCAACTGAAGCTTTCTTT.

The gene calls are TRBV29-1 and TRBJ2-3; a possible D gene is TRBD2 (5 bases). The CDR3 length is 11 residues. V dropped 8 bases and J dropped 6 bases, with 12 bases sitting between them. The V gene's germline CDR1 is SQVTM and CDR2 ANQGSEA. The CDR3 loop reads CSFEGRDTQYF. In DNA form, the CDR3 reads TGCAGCTTCGAGGGCCGTGATACGCAGTATTTT.

This clone was seen a few times. The chain has TRBV6-5 and TRBJ2-5, with 7 bases that match TRBD1. Trimming took 10 bases from V and 7 from J; bases not matched to a gene: 15. The CDR3 runs to 14 residues. Germline V lookup: CDR1 MNHEY, CDR2 SVGAGI. DNA for the CDR3: TGTGCCAAGCCCGGGACAGCGGACTTTTGGACCCAGTACTTC. This translates into CAKPGTADFWTQYF.

This clone turned up a few times. In the same sample, other DNA sequences code for this CDR3. The V and J genes are TRBV30 and TRBJ2-7, with 9 bases matching TRBD1. The germline CDR1 and CDR2 sequences are GTSNPN and SVGIG (reference sequence). The CDR3 spans 13 residues. The trim removed 3 bases at V and 4 bases at J, leaving 4 bases unmatched. CDR3 loop: CAWSQDRGYEQYF. In DNA form, the CDR3 reads TGTGCCTGGAGCCAGGACAGGGGTTACGAGCAGTACTTC. Full variable domain (remainder filled in from reference TRBV30 and TRBJ2-7): SQTIHQWPATLVQPVGSPLSLECTVEGTSNPNLYWYRQAAGRGLQLLFYSVGIGQISSEVPQNLSASRPQDRQFILSSKKLLLSDSGFYLCAWSQDRGYEQYFGPGTRLTVT.

The V call is TRBV20-1, the J call TRBJ2-1; no reliable D call. This CDR3 is 11 amino acids long. Germline-derived CDR1 and CDR2 are DFQATT and SNEGSKA (reference sequence). The V and J ends lost 3 bases and 7 bases respectively, with 7 bases between them. As DNA, the CDR3 is TGCAGTGCTAGTGTCGAAAATGAGCAGTTCTTC. This codes for CSASVENEQFF.

This clone was counted a few times. The sample carries other DNA sequences with the same CDR3. V usage is TRBV5-1 and J usage is TRBJ2-1, with unresolved D. Deletions cut 4 bases from V and 4 bases from J, with 3 bases between. Germline CDR1 reads SGHRS; CDR2 reads YFSETQ. The CDR3 runs 11 residues. The CDR3 loop reads CASSQYNEQFF. The CDR3 nucleotides are TGCGCCAGCAGCCAATACAATGAGCAGTTCTTC.

This chain uses TRBV5-4 with TRBJ2-1; D may be TRBD2 (6 bases). Germline V gives CDR1 SGHNT, CDR2 YYREEE (reference sequence). There are 16 residues in the CDR3. The V and J ends lost 0 bases and 6 bases respectively, with 16 bases between them. CDR3: CASSLATSFNINEQFF. DNA for the CDR3: TGTGCCAGCAGCTTGGCAACTAGCTTTAATATCAATGAGCAGTTCTTC. The whole variable domain, filled in from reference TRBV5-4 and TRBJ2-1, reads ETGVTQSPTHLIKTRGQQVTLRCSSQSGHNTVSWYQQALGQGPQFIFQYYREEENGRGNFPPRFSGLQFPNYSSELNVNALELDDSALYLCASSLATSFNINEQFFGPGTRLTVL.